The 8 T cell receptor beta chains presented below share a single source sample, sequenced in a study of beta chain features in type 1 diabetes. The entirety of the isolated RNA underwent reverse transcription, so expressed TCRB transcripts were sequenced. Profiled with immunoSEQ multiplex PCR; TCRdb holds only in-frame clones, not every one. The data show around 310,000 clones, with more than 9.5% seen just once and just over 0.015% held by the top ten. Specimen: naive CD4+ T cells from blood. Every receptor here comes from a woman between 25 and 40 years old in good health.

The J gene is TRBJ1-1, the V gene TRBV19; no clear D. The V end was cut by 3 bases, the J end by 2 bases, with 7 bases between. Germline V CDR1 and CDR2: LNHDA, SQIVND (reference sequence). The CDR3 loop spans 13 amino acids. The CDR3 sequence is CASSMIANTEAFF. Written as DNA, the CDR3 is TGTGCCAGTAGTATGATAGCAAACACTGAAGCTTTCTTT.

This clone was recorded at least ten times. The same CDR3 also results from other DNA sequences found in this sample. The chain is built from TRBV7-2 and TRBJ2-5; maybe TRBD2 (5 bases). This CDR3 has 12 amino acids. V dropped 3 bases and J dropped 5 bases, with 7 bases sitting between them. Looked up from germline, CDR1 is SGHTA and CDR2 is FQGNSA. CDR3 loop: CASSFPGETQYF. The CDR3 DNA reads TGTGCCAGCAGCTTCCCGGGGGAGACCCAGTACTTC. The full variable domain, its missing parts supplied by reference TRBV7-2 and TRBJ2-5, is GAGVSQSPSNKVTEKGKDVELRCDPISGHTALYWYRQSLGQGLEFLIYFQGNSAPDKSGLPSDRFSAERTGGSVSTLTIQRTQQEDSAVYLCASSFPGETQYFGPGTRLLVL.

The V gene is TRBV7-9, the J gene TRBJ2-3, with D perhaps matching TRBD2 (5 bases). The CDR3 is 12 residues long. Germline V gives CDR1 SEHNR, CDR2 FQNEAQ (reference sequence). Trimming took off 5 bases at V and 5 bases at J, with 8 bases between the two ends. The CDR3 DNA follows: TGTGCCAGCAGCCCCGAGGGAGATACGCAGTATTTT. This codes for CASSPEGDTQYF. The complete variable domain, with remaining parts taken from reference TRBV7-9 and TRBJ2-3, reads DTGVSQNPRHKITKRGQNVTFRCDPISEHNRLYWYRQTLGQGPEFLTYFQNEAQLEKSRLLSDRFSAERPKGSFSTLEIQRTEQGDSAMYLCASSPEGDTQYFGPGTRLTVL.

This clone was counted between two and nine times. The CDR3 bases are TGTGCCAGCACCACTTTGGCAGGGGGAGGCGAGCAGTACTTC. Its protein product is CASTTLAGGGEQYF. J is TRBJ2-7 and V is TRBV28; possible D gene TRBD1, 7 bases. Germline CDR1 MDHEN, CDR2 SYDVKM. With 7 bases removed from V and 6 bases from J, the gap between germline ends came to 19 bases. The CDR3 is made up of 14 amino acids.

This clone was counted only a few times. The chain is built from TRBV18 and TRBJ2-5; a weak D match, TRBD2 (6 bases). This CDR3 comprises 16 residues. Looked up from germline, CDR1 is KGHSH and CDR2 is LQKENI. The V end was cut by 3 bases, the J end by 5 bases, with 19 bases between. The CDR3 spells CASSPTGTPMAETQYF. The CDR3 DNA follows: TGTGCCAGCTCACCGACCGGGACTCCGATGGCTGAGACCCAGTACTTC.

The chain has TRBV15 and TRBJ2-6, with 7 bases aligning to TRBD1. This CDR3 has 17 residues. Unmatched junction bases numbered 11, after V lost 5 bases and J lost 4 bases. CDR1 is LNHNV, CDR2 YYDKDF, per germline (reference sequence). CDR3 sequence reads: CATSASTGKWGANVLTF. CDR3 bases: TGTGCCACCAGCGCGTCGACAGGGAAGTGGGGGGCCAACGTCCTGACTTTC.

This clone was counted a few times. The chain recombines TRBV6-6 with TRBJ2-1, with TRBD1 identical over 11 bases. Looked up from germline, CDR1 is MNHNY and CDR2 is SVGAGI (reference sequence). Trimming removed 5 bases from V and 10 bases from J; junction bases left unmatched: 10. This CDR3 spans 15 amino acids. The DNA for the CDR3 is TGTGCCAGCAGTAAAACCGGGACAGGGGGACAAGAGCAGTTCTTC. Amino acids: CASSKTGTGGQEQFF.

This clone was seen only a few times. J is TRBJ1-5 and V is TRBV7-2; no clear D gene. Per the germline V gene, CDR1 is SGHTA and CDR2 is FQGNSA. The V end was cut by 1 base, the J end by 3 bases, with 10 bases between. The CDR3 runs to 15 residues. CDR3 DNA sequence: TGTGCCAGCAGCTTAGAGGAGAGCTTCAATCAGCCCCAGCATTTT. Translated, it gives CASSLEESFNQPQHF.